In this sample, the clone carrying this T cell receptor beta chain turned up once. A much larger clone sits a single nucleotide away, making a read error possible. Both iRepertoire HTBI primers and Arm-PCR of CDR3 regions were used to build the TCR beta libraries. TCRdb re-derived calls from the multiplex PCR reads in MiXCR, one entry per CDR3 protein. The profile shows around 320,000 distinct CDR3 sequences, 16% of them singletons. The time point here: newly diagnosed GD, antithyroid drugs for less than 3 months. Isolated PBMC RNA provided the starting material for the TCR library. The CDR3 spans 15 residues. CDR1 is SGDLS and CDR2 is YYNGEE in the germline V gene. V was pared by 3 bases and J by 7 bases, with 20 bases between. These data belong to a study of regulatory T cells in long-lasting Graves disease. The sample was also linked to a second study, of T cells in Graves' hyperthyroidism and ophthalmopathy.

Sequencing was performed on peripheral blood mononuclear cells (PBMCs), taken at new diagnosis, from a patient treated with antithyroid drugs. This TCR was sampled from a man between 40 and 49 years old with Graves disease. V is TRBV9 and J is TRBJ2-7; the D gene is possibly TRBD2 (6 bases). The CDR3 DNA sequence: TGTGCCAGCAGCGAGGGACTCAATACCTACAATGAGCAGTACTTC. Its translation: CASSEGLNTYNEQYF.